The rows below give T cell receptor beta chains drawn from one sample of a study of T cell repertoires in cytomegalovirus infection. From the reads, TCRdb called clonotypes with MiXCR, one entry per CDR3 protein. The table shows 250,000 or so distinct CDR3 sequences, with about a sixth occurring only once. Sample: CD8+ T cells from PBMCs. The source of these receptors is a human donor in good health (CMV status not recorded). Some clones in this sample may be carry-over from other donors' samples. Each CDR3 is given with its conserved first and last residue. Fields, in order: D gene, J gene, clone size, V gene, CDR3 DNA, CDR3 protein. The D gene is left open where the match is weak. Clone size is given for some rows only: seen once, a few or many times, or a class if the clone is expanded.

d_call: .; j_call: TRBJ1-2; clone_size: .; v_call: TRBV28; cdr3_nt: TGTGCCAGCAGTTTTCTAACGGCCTCAAACTATGGCTACACCTTC; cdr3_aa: CASSFLTASNYGYTF
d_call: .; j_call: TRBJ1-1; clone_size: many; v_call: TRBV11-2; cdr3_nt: TGTGCCAGCAGCTTAGAATGGGGGGTACGGACTGAAGCTTTCTTT; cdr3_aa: CASSLEWGVRTEAFF
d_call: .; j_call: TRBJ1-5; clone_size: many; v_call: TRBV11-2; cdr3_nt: TGTGCCAGCAGCCTCGGGAAGTGGGACGGCAATCAGCCCCAGCATTTT; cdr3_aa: CASSLGKWDGNQPQHF
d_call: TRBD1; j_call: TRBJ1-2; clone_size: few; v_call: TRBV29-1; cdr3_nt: TGCAGCGCCCTAGGGTGGGACAGGGCAATGACCAACTATGGCTACACCTTC; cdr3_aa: CSALGWDRAMTNYGYTF
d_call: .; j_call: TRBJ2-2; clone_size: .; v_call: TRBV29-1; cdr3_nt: TGCAGCGTTAAAAAAGCGGGACAGAACACCGGGGAGCTGTTTTTT; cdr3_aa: CSVKKAGQNTGELFF
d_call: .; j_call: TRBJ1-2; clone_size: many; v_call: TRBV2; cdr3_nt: TGTGCCAGCAGTGATGTGGAGGCAGCCTTTGTCTATGGCTACACCTTC; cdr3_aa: CASSDVEAAFVYGYTF
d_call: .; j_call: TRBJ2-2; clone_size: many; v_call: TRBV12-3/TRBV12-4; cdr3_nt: TGTGCCAGCAGTTTAGCCTGGGGGGCTGGGGAGCTGTTTTTT; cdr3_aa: CASSLAWGAGELFF
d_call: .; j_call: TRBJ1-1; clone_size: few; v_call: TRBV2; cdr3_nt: TGTGCCAGCAGTGAAGAAGGGGGTGGGTATCTGGACACTGAAGCTTTCTTT; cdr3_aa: CASSEEGGGYLDTEAFF
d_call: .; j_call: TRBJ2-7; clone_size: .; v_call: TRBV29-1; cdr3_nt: TGCAGCGTTGAAGAGGCAGTTTCCTACGAGCAGTACTTC; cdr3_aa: CSVEEAVSYEQYF
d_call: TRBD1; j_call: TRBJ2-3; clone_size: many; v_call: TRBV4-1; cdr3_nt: TGCGCCAGCAGCCTCCCCCGGCCGGGACAGGGAGCGACAGATACGCAGTATTTT; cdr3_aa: CASSLPRPGQGATDTQYF
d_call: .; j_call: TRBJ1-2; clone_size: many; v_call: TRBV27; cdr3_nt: TGTGCCAGCAGTTTGAGGCGCTCCTATGGCTACACCTTC; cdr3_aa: CASSLRRSYGYTF
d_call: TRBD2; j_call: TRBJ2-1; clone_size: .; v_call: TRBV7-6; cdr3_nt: TGTGCCAGCAGCCCCCCTCGACTAGCGGGGGGGCCGTACAATGAGCAGTTCTTC; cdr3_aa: CASSPPRLAGGPYNEQFF
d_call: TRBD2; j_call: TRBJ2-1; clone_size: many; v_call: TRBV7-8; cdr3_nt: TGTGCCAGCAGCTTAACAGCGGGGGGGCCCCACAATGAGCAGTTCTTC; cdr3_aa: CASSLTAGGPHNEQFF
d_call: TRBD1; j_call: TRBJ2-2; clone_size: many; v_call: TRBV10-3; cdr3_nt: TGTGCCATCAGTGCCTGGGACAGGGACACCGGGGAGCTGTTTTTT; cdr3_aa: CAISAWDRDTGELFF
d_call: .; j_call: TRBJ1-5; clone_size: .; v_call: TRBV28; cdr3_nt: TGTGCCAGCAGCCCCCGGGCCCGCAATCAGCCCCAGCATTTT; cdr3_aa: CASSPRARNQPQHF
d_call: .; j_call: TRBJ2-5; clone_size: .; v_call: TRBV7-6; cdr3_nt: TGTGCCAGCAGCCCCCCCAGGACGGAGACCCAGTACTTC; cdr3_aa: CASSPPRTETQYF
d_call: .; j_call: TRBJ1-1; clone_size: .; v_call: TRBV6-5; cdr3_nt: TGTGCCAGCATTCCGCTCGGGTCGAACACTGAAGCTTTCTTT; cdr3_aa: CASIPLGSNTEAFF
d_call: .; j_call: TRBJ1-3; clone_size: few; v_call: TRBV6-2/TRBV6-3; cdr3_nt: TGTGCCAGCAGTTCCGGAGGACGGTACTCTGGAAACACCATATATTTT; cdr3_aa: CASSSGGRYSGNTIYF
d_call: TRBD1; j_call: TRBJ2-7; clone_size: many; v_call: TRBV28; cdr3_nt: TGTGCCAGCAGCCCGATTCGGACAGGGCCCTCCTACGAGCAGTACTTC; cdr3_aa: CASSPIRTGPSYEQYF
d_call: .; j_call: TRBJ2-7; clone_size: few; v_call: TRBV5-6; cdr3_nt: TGTGCCAGCAGCTTGTCGGGAACTAGTTACGAGCAGTACTTC; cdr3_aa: CASSLSGTSYEQYF
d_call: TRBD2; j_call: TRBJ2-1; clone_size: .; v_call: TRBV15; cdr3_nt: TGTGCCACCACGCCGGTCGGGGGGGTGAGTTCCTACAATGAGCAGTTCTTC; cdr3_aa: CATTPVGGVSSYNEQFF
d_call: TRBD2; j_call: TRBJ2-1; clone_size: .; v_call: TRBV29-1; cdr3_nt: TGCAGCGGGGAAAGCGGGACCTACAATGAGCAGTTCTTC; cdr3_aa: CSGESGTYNEQFF
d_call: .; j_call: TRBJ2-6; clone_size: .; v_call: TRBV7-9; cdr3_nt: TGTGCCAGCAGCTTAGGGGTCGGACGGAGCTCTGGGGCCAACGTCCTGACTTTC; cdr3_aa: CASSLGVGRSSGANVLTF
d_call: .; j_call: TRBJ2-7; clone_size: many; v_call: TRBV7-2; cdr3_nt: TGTGCCAGCAGTTACCCCTCCTACGAGCAGTACTTC; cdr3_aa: CASSYPSYEQYF
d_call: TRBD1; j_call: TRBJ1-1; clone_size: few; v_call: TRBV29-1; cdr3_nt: TGCAGCGCCTCAGGCCCCCGGGACAGGGAAAACACTGAAGCTTTCTTT; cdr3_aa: CSASGPRDRENTEAFF
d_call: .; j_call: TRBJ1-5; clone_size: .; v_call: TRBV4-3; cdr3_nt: TGCGCCAGCAGCCCGACGACGGGTTTCAATCAGCCCCAGCATTTT; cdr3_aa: CASSPTTGFNQPQHF
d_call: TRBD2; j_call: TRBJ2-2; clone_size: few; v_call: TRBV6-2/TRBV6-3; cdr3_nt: TGTGCCAGCATCCTAGCGGGAGCGAACACCGGGGAGCTGTTTTTT; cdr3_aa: CASILAGANTGELFF
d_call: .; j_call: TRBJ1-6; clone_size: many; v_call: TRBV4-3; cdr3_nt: TGCGCCAGCAGCCAAGATTTTTTAACAGCAGAATCGAATTCACCCCTCCACTTT; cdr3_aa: CASSQDFLTAESNSPLHF
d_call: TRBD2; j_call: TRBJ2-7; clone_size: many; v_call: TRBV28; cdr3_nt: TGTGCCAGCAGTTGGGCGACTAGCGGGGGAAATCACGAGCAGTACTTC; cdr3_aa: CASSWATSGGNHEQYF
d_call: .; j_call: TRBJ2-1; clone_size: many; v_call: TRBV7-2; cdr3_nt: TGTGCCAGCAGCTTAGGGGGTCCAAATGAGCAGTTCTTC; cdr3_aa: CASSLGGPNEQFF
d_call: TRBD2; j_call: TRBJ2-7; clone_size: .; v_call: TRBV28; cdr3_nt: TGTGCCAGCAGTTCTTTGACTAGCGGGGTCCCACTGGCCCCCTACGAGCAGTACTTC; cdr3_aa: CASSSLTSGVPLAPYEQYF
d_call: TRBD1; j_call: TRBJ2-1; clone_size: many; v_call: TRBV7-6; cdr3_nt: TGTGCCAGCAGCTTACTCCTAGACAGGGCCGCCTACAATGAGCAGTTCTTC; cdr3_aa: CASSLLLDRAAYNEQFF
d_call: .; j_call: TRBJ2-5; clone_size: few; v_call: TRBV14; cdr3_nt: TGTGCCAGCAGCCTCTTTGTGGGCAGGGTAGGCCAAGAGACCCAGTACTTC; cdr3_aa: CASSLFVGRVGQETQYF
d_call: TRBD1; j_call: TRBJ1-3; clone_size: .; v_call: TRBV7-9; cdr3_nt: TGTGCCAGCAGTAACGACAGGGGAGAGGAGGACACCATATATTTT; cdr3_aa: CASSNDRGEEDTIYF
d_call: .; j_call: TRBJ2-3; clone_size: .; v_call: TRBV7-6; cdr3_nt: TGTGCCAGCAGCTTATACTTTACAGATACGCAGTATTTT; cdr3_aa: CASSLYFTDTQYF
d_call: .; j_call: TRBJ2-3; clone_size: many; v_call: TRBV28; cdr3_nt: TGTGCCAGCAGTTTATCGATGGCAGCGATCGCGGGAGATACGCAGTATTTT; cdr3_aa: CASSLSMAAIAGDTQYF
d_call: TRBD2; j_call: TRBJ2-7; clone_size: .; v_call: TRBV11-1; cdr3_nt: TGTGCCAGCAGCTTAGAAGTACTAGCGGGGACGACCTACGAGCAGTACTTC; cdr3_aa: CASSLEVLAGTTYEQYF
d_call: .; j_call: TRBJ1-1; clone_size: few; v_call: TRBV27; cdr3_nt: TGTGCCAGCAGCCACCAGGGTGGTCCTGAAGCTTTCTTT; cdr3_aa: CASSHQGGPEAFF